The 18 T cell receptor beta chains below come from one sample, sequenced in a study of blood T cell repertoires in COVID-19. This table comes from immunoSEQ multiplex PCR, and its TCRdb copy is limited to in-frame clones, with some not included. The top ten hold about 4.9% of the sample, which has approximately 350,000 clones, 75% to 90% seen once. Sequencing was done on a sample of PBMCs or T cells enriched from blood (not recorded which). These receptors were collected from a woman between 45 and 60 years old who had recovered from COVID-19.

The rearrangement links TRBV11-2 to TRBJ1-1, with 9 bases that match TRBD1. Germline lookup yields CDR1 SGHAT and CDR2 FQNNGV. This CDR3 region has 17 residues. Trimming removed 3 bases from V and 2 bases from J; junction bases left unmatched: 10. CDR3 nucleotides: TGTGCCAGCAGCTTCCCCCGGGACAGGGTTGATAACACTGAAGCTTTCTTT. This codes for CASSFPRDRVDNTEAFF.

The V call is TRBV27, the J call TRBJ2-2; TRBD2 matches at 7 bases. The CDR3 contains 17 residues. Germline loops: CDR1 MNHEY, CDR2 SMNVEV (reference sequence). The V gene end was trimmed by 6 bases and the J gene end by 3 bases; junction bases not matched to a gene: 13. This chain's CDR3 is CASSIRWGGSHTGELFF. For the CDR3, the DNA is TGTGCCAGCAGCATACGTTGGGGCGGGAGCCACACCGGGGAGCTGTTTTTT.

The chain employs TRBV19 and TRBJ1-5; TRBD1 aligns across 10 bases. CDR1 and CDR2 from the germline V gene are LNHDA and SQIVND (reference sequence). With V trimmed by 5 bases and J by 5 bases, 6 bases remained unmatched. This CDR3 has 15 residues. CDR3 coding DNA: TGTGCCAGTAGTGTGGGACAGGGGCTGCATCAGCCCCAGCATTTT. Amino acid sequence: CASSVGQGLHQPQHF.

This clone was detected a few times. The rearrangement uses TRBV5-6 and TRBJ1-1; 7 bases fit TRBD1. From germline, CDR1 is SGHDT and CDR2 YYEEEE. CDR3 length equals 15 residues. Trimming at V came to 0 bases and at J to 5 bases, leaving 7 bases not matched to a gene. CDR3 sequence (DNA): TGTGCCAGCAGCTTGGGACAGGGCGGTAAGACTGAAGCTTTCTTT. Translated, it gives CASSLGQGGKTEAFF.

The chain recombines TRBV5-8 with TRBJ1-5; tentatively, D is TRBD1 (5 bases). The CDR3 is made up of 13 amino acids. Germline V gene sequence: CDR1 SGHTS, CDR2 YDEGEE. V shed 0 bases and J shed 7 bases, with 8 bases lying between them. The CDR3, as DNA: TGTGCCAGCAGCTTGGAGTGGGGCCAGCCCCAGCATTTT. Encoded protein: CASSLEWGQPQHF.

This clone was found a few times. This chain uses TRBV11-3 with TRBJ1-1, with unresolved D. The germline V and J ends were trimmed by 4 bases and 5 bases, with 8 bases remaining between them. The CDR3 length is 12 residues. The V gene's germline CDR1 is SGHNT and CDR2 YENEEA. The CDR3 is CASSSYSTEAFF. CDR3 in DNA: TGTGCCAGCAGCTCATACAGTACTGAAGCTTTCTTT.

This rearrangement joins TRBV18 to TRBJ1-4; D not certain. Germline V gene data show CDR1 as KGHSH and CDR2 as LQKENI. This CDR3 is built from 16 residues. The V end was cut by 0 bases, the J end by 4 bases, with 12 bases between. The CDR3 nucleotides are TGTGCCAGCTCACCACCGCGAGGGAGCAATAATGAAAAACTGTTTTTT. This codes for CASSPPRGSNNEKLFF.

The chain carries TRBV7-6 and TRBJ2-7; no firm D call. V was pared by 5 bases and J by 1 base, with 9 bases between. CDR1 and CDR2 from the germline V gene are SGHVS and FNYEAQ. There are 13 residues in the CDR3. The CDR3 spells CASSRERSYEQYF. The DNA for the CDR3 is TGTGCCAGCAGCCGAGAGCGTTCCTACGAGCAGTACTTC.

J is TRBJ1-4 and V is TRBV7-6; 9 nucleotides agree with TRBD1. The V and J ends lost 5 bases and 5 bases, in that order; junction bases with no gene match: 9. Per germline, CDR1 SGHVS and CDR2 FNYEAQ. The CDR3 sequence is 16 residues long. The CDR3 loop reads CASSPTPGTGNEKLFF. The DNA of the CDR3 is TGTGCCAGCAGCCCCACCCCGGGGACAGGGAATGAAAAACTGTTTTTT.

The V gene is TRBV14, the J gene TRBJ1-1; weak D call: TRBD1 (6 bases). Between the trimmed V and J ends, which lost 4 bases and 7 bases, there was a span of 13 bases. The length of the CDR3 is 13 residues. CDR1 SGHDN and CDR2 FVKESK come from the germline V gene. This CDR3 reads CASSPIGGGEAFF. The CDR3 nucleotides read TGTGCCAGCAGCCCGATAGGGGGGGGTGAAGCTTTCTTT.

The V call is TRBV5-4, the J call TRBJ1-1, with a tentative D call TRBD1 (5 bases). This CDR3 contains 12 residues. The V end lost 7 bases, the J end lost 1 base, and 8 bases lay between the germline ends. Germline CDR1 reads SGHNT; CDR2 reads YYREEE (reference sequence). CDR3 DNA sequence: TGTGCCAGCTCGACAGCGAACACTGAAGCTTTCTTT. It encodes CASSTANTEAFF.

This clone has a single count. This chain links TRBV7-9 with TRBJ2-3; unclear D gene. Germline V gene lookup returns CDR1 SEHNR and CDR2 FQNEAQ (reference sequence). This CDR3 has 14 residues. Trimming shortened V by 5 bases and J by 2 bases, and 11 bases separated the two germline ends. CDR3 coding DNA: TGTGCCAGCAGCCCCCTGTTTAACACAGATACGCAGTATTTT. Its protein is CASSPLFNTDTQYF.

The genes are TRBV9 and TRBJ1-4; D is perhaps TRBD1 (6 bases). V lost 4 bases, J lost 6 bases, and 16 bases lay in between. Germline CDR1 is SGDLS and CDR2 is YYNGEE. This CDR3 region has 15 residues. The DNA of the CDR3 is TGTGCCAGCAGCCGTACAGGGATTAGCGATGAAAAACTGTTTTTT. This translates into CASSRTGISDEKLFF.

This sequence joins TRBV19 and TRBJ2-1, with D maybe TRBD2 (5 bases). The CDR3 is made up of 16 amino acids. Trimming shortened V by 3 bases and J by 6 bases, and 18 bases separated the two germline ends. CDR1 and CDR2 (germline): LNHDA, SQIVND (reference sequence). For the CDR3, the DNA is TGTGCCAGTAGTATTACCCCCCAGACGGCGGGCAATGAGCAGTTCTTC. Residues: CASSITPQTAGNEQFF.

V and J are TRBV29-1 and TRBJ1-2, with D possibly TRBD1 on 5 matching bases. Germline assignment: CDR1 SQVTM and CDR2 ANQGSEA. The CDR3 is 12 residues long. Between the trimmed V and J ends, which lost 6 bases and 8 bases, there was a span of 16 bases. CDR3 DNA: TGCAGCGTAGAAACCGGGGGTGGGGGCTACACCTTC. This translates into CSVETGGGGYTF.

This clone was detected once. The chain links TRBV2 to TRBJ2-2, with 8 bases identical to TRBD1. CDR1 SNHLY and CDR2 FYNNEI come from the germline V gene. This CDR3 spans 12 amino acids. V was pared by 10 bases and J by 6 bases, with 4 bases of the junction left unmatched. The CDR3 sequence is CATKQGAGELFF. CDR3 nucleotides: TGTGCCACCAAACAGGGGGCCGGGGAGCTGTTTTTT.

This clone turned up a few times. The chain is built from TRBV5-1 and TRBJ1-6; D is unresolved. The germline gives CDR1 SGHRS, CDR2 YFSETQ. The V gene lost 0 bases and the J gene lost 10 bases, with 11 bases spanning the gap. The CDR3 covers 14 residues. DNA for the CDR3: TGCGCCAGCAGCTTGGACCAGGCTCAGTCACCCCTCCACTTT. Protein: CASSLDQAQSPLHF.

V is TRBV5-4 and J is TRBJ2-1; 9 nucleotides align to TRBD2. Germline V gives CDR1 SGHNT, CDR2 YYREEE (reference sequence). The CDR3 length is 15 residues. Unmatched junction bases numbered 5, after V lost 0 bases and J lost 7 bases. DNA for the CDR3: TGTGCCAGCAGCTTGGAGGCTAGCGGGATTAATGAGCAGTTCTTC. It translates to CASSLEASGINEQFF.